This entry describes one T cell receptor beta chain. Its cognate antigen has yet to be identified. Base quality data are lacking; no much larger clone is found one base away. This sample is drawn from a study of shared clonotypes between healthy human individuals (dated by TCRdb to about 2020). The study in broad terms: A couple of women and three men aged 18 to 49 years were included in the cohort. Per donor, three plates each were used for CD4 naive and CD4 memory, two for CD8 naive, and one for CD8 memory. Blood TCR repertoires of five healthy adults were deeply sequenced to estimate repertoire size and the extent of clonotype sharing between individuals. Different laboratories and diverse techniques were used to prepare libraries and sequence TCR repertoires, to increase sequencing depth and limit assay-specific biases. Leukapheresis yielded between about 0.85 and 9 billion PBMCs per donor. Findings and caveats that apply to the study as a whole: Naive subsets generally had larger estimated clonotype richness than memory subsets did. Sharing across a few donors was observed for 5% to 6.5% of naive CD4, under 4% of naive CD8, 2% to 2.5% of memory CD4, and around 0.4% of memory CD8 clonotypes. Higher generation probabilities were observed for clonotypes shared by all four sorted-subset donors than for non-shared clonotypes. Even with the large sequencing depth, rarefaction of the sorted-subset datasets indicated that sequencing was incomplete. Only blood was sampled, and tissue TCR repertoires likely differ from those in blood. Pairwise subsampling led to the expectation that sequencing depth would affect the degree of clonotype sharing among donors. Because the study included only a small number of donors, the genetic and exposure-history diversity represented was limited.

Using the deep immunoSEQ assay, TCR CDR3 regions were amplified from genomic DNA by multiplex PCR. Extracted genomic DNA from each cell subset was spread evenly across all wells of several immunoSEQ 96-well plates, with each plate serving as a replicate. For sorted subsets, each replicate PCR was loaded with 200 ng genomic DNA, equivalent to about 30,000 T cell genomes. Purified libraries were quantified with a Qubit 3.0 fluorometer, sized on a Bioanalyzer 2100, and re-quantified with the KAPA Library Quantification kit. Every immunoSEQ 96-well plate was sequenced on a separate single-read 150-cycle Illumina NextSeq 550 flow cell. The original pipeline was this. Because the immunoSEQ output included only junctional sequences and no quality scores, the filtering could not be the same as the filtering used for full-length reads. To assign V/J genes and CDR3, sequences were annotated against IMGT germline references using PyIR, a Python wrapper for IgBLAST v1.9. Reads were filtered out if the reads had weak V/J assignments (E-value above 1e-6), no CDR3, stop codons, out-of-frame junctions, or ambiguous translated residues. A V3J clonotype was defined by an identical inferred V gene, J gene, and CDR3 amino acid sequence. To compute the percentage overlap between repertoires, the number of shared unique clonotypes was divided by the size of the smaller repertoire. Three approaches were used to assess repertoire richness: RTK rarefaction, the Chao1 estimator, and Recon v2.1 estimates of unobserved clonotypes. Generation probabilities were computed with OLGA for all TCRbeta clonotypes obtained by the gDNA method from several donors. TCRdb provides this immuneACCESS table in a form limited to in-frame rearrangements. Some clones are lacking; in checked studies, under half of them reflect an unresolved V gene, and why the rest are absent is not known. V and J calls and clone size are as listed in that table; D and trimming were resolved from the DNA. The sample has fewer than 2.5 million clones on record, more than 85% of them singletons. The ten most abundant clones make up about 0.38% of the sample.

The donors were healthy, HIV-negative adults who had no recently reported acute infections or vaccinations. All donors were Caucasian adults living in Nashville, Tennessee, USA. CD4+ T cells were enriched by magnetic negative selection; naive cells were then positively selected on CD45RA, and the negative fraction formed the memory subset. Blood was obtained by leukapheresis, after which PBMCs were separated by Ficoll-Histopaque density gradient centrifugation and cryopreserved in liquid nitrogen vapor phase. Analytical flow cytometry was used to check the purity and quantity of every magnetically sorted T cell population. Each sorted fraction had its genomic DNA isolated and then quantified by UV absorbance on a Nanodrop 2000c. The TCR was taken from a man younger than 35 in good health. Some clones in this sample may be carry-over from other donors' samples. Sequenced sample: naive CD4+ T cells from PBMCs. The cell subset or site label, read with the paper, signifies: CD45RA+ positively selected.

The nucleotides are TGTGCCAGCAGCAAAAGAGGGCGGTACCCCCCGGAGTTCACAGATACGCAGTATTTT. Protein translation: CASSKRGRYPPEFTDTQYF. The chain was built from TRBV21-1 and TRBJ2-3; TRBD2 is the table's D call, not checked against the DNA. TRBV21-1 corresponds to a pseudogene. The CDR3 runs 19 amino acids, cysteine and phenylalanine included. Of the read, only the CDR3 DNA is kept; its 57 bases are in frame from base 1.